These T cell receptor beta chains were read from a single sample in a study of blood T cell repertoires in COVID-19. Using immunoSEQ multiplex PCR, the repertoire was profiled, and TCRdb retains in-frame clones only, with some absent. The data contain under 250,000 clones, 90% to 95% of them singletons. Material: peripheral blood. The receptors stem from a man aged 30 to 39 with acute or convalescent COVID-19. Each CDR3 is given with its conserved first and last residue. The D gene is left open where the match is weak. Clone size, where shown, is once, few, many, or a class for clones that have expanded.

V: TRBV18
J: TRBJ2-1
D: TRBD1
size: NA
CDR3: CASSPPAGQGYEQFF
DNA: TGTGCCAGCTCACCACCGGCAGGACAGGGCTATGAGCAGTTCTTC

V: TRBV28
J: TRBJ2-3
D: TRBD2
size: NA
CDR3: CASSPGGAGFTDTQYF
DNA: TGTGCCAGCAGTCCCGGGGGGGCGGGATTTACAGATACGCAGTATTTT

V: TRBV28
J: TRBJ2-5
D: NA
size: NA
CDR3: CASSDSRPQYF
DNA: TGTGCCAGCAGTGATTCGAGGCCCCAGTACTTC

V: TRBV5-6
J: TRBJ2-3
D: TRBD2
size: NA
CDR3: CASSWVGTSGTDTQYF
DNA: TGTGCCAGCAGCTGGGTGGGGACTAGCGGGACAGATACGCAGTATTTT

V: TRBV18
J: TRBJ2-1
D: NA
size: NA
CDR3: CASSPFGGISYNEQFF
DNA: TGTGCCAGCTCACCATTCGGGGGAATCTCCTACAATGAGCAGTTCTTC

V: TRBV2
J: TRBJ2-7
D: TRBD1
size: NA
CDR3: CAIRQGGSYEQYF
DNA: TGTGCCATCCGACAGGGGGGATCCTACGAGCAGTACTTC

V: TRBV9
J: TRBJ1-2
D: TRBD1
size: NA
CDR3: CASSSGTGNYGYTF
DNA: TGTGCCAGCAGCTCAGGGACAGGGAACTATGGCTACACCTTC

V: TRBV2
J: TRBJ2-4
D: TRBD2
size: few
CDR3: CASTSGVAKNIQYF
DNA: TGTGCCAGCACTAGCGGGGTAGCCAAAAACATTCAGTACTTC

V: TRBV5-8
J: TRBJ1-5
D: NA
size: NA
CDR3: CASSFPTVTSYSNQPQHF
DNA: TGTGCCAGCAGCTTCCCAACAGTGACCTCCTATAGCAATCAGCCCCAGCATTTT

V: TRBV13
J: TRBJ2-7
D: TRBD2
size: NA
CDR3: CASSSDPSRLAGVYEQYF
DNA: TGTGCCAGCAGCTCAGATCCCTCAAGACTAGCGGGAGTATACGAGCAGTACTTC

V: TRBV15
J: TRBJ1-6
D: NA
size: few
CDR3: CATKQGSGSPLHF
DNA: TGTGCCACGAAACAGGGCTCGGGATCACCCCTCCACTTT

V: TRBV27
J: TRBJ1-2
D: TRBD1
size: NA
CDR3: CASRRTGFLGYTF
DNA: TGTGCCAGCAGAAGGACAGGGTTTCTAGGCTACACCTTC

V: TRBV28
J: TRBJ2-7
D: NA
size: NA
CDR3: CASSSPRGEQYF
DNA: TGTGCCAGCAGTTCCCCCCGGGGCGAGCAGTACTTC

V: TRBV4-1
J: TRBJ2-7
D: TRBD2
size: NA
CDR3: CASSQALAGVYEQYF
DNA: TGCGCCAGCAGCCAAGCCCTAGCGGGAGTGTACGAGCAGTACTTC